This TCR beta chain was observed in a study of T cell clonotyping in hematopoietic cell transplantation. Study-wide results and caveats: At the given depth, recipient repertoires were over 97% de novo clonotypes. No sorting was done, leaving CD4 and CD8 contributions mixed. Pathologically expanded recipient clonotypes increased progressively from day 30 to day 180 as diversity fell.

Repertoires were generated with immunoSEQ multiplex PCR, while TCRdb's copy carries only in-frame clones and drops some. The table shows about 1,600 clones, with about four fifths occurring only once. V lost 1 base and J 3 bases, leaving 13 bases between the germline ends. This CDR3 region has 16 residues. From germline, CDR1 is LNHDA and CDR2 SQIVND (reference sequence). Note on this clone: The antigen is not known.

The chain combines TRBV19 with TRBJ2-1, with D possibly being TRBD1 (6 bases). Material: PBMCs, obtained 30 days after allogeneic stem cell transplant. The sequence was obtained from a male patient between 60 and 69 years old who had an allogeneic stem cell transplant, so the T cells may come from the graft donor. Some clones in this sample may be carry-over from other donors' samples. Here the CDR3 DNA reads TGTGCCAGTAGTATAGGGTCAGGGACAAACTACAATGAGCAGTTCTTC. Amino acid sequence: CASSIGSGTNYNEQFF.